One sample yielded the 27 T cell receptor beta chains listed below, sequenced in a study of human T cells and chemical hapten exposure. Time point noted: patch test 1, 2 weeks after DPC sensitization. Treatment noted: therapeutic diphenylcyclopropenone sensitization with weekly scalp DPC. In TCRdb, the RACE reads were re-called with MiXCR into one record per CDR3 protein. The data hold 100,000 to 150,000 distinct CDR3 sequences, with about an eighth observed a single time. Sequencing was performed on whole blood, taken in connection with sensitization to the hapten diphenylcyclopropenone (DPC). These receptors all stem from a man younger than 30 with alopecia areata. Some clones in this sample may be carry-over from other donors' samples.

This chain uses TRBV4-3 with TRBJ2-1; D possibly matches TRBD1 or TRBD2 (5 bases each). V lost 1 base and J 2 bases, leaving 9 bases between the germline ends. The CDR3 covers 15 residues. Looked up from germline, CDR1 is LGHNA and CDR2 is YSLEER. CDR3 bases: TGCGCCAGCAGCCAAGGTCCGGGGCCCTACAATGAGCAGTTCTTC. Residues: CASSQGPGPYNEQFF.

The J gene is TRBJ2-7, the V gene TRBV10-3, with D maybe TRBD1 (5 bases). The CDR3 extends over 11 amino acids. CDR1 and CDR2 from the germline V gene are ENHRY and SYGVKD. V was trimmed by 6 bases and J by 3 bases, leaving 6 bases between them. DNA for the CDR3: TGTGCCATCAGAGGGGACTACGAGCAGTACTTC. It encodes CAIRGDYEQYF.

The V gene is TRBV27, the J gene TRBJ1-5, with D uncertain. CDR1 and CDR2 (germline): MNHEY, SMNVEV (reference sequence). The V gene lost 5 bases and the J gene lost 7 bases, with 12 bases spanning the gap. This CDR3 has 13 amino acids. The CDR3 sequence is CASSTSSGQPQHF. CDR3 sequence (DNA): TGTGCCAGCAGTACTTCCAGCGGACAGCCCCAGCATTTT.

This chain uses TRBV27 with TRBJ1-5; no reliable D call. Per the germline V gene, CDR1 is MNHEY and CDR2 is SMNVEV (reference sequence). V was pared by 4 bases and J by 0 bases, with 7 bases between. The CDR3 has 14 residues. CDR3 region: CASSSSLSNQPQHF. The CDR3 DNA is TGTGCCAGCAGTTCCAGCCTTAGCAATCAGCCCCAGCATTTT.

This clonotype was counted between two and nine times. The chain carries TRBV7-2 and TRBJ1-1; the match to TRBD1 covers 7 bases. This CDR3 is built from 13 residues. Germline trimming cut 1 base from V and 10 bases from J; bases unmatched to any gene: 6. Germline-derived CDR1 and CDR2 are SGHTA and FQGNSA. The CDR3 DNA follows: TGTGCCAGCAGCTTAGACCTATACAGGGGAGCTTTCTTT. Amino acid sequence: CASSLDLYRGAFF.

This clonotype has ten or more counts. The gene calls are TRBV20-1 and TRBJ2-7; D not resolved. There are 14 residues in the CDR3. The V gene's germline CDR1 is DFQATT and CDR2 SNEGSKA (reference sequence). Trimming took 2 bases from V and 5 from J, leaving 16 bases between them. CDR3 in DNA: TGCAGTGCTAGACATTCCCCGATAGTGGACGAGCAGTACTTC. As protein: CSARHSPIVDEQYF.

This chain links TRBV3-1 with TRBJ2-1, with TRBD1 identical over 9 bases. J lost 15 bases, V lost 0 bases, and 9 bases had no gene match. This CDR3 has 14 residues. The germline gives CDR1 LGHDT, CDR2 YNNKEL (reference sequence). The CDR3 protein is CASSQEGQGGRRFF. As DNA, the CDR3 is TGTGCCAGCAGCCAAGAGGGACAGGGAGGACGTCGGTTCTTC.

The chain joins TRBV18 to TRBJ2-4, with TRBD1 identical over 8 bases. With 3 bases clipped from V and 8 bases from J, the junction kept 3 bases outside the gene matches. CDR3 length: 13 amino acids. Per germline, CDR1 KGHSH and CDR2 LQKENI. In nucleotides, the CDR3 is TGTGCCAGCTCACCGTCGACAGGGGACATTCAGTACTTC. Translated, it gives CASSPSTGDIQYF. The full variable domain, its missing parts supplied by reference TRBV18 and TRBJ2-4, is NAGVMQNPRHLVRRRGQEARLRCSPMKGHSHVYWYRQLPEEGLKFMVYLQKENIIDESGMPKERFSAEFPKEGPSILRIQQVVRGDSAAYFCASSPSTGDIQYFGAGTRLSVL.

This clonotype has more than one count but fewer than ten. Written as DNA, the CDR3 is TGTGCCAGCAGCCCGGACCCCGGGACAGGGGAAGAGACCCAGTACTTC. It yields the protein CASSPDPGTGEETQYF. The rearrangement joins TRBV5-6 to TRBJ2-5; 10 bases map to TRBD1. The CDR3 is 16 residues long. Trimming cost V 4 bases and J 3 bases; bases outside gene matches: 9. Per the germline V gene, CDR1 is SGHDT and CDR2 is YYEEEE.

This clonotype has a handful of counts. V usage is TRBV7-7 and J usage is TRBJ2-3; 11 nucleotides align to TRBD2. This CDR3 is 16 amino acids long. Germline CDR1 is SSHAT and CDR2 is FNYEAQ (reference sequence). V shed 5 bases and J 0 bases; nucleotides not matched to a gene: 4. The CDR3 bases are TGTGCCAGCAGCCCCCGACTAGCGGGAAGCACAGATACGCAGTATTTT. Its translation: CASSPRLAGSTDTQYF.

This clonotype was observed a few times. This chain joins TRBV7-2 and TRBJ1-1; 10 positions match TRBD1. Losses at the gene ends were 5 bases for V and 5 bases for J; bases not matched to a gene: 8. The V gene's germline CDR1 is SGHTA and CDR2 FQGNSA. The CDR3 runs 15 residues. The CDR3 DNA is TGTGCCAGCAGCCTCCGGACAGGGGGAGGTACTGAAGCTTTCTTT. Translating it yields CASSLRTGGGTEAFF.

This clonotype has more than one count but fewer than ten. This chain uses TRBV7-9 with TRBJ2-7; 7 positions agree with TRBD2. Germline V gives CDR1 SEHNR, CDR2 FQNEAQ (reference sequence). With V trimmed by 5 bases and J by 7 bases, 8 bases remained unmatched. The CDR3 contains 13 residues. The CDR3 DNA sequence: TGTGCCAGCAGCCTTGGGGAGGGACGGGAGCAGTACGTC. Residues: CASSLGEGREQYV.

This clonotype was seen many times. CDR3 DNA sequence: TGTGCCAGCACCGACACAGGGATCAATCAGCCCCAGCATTTT. It specifies CASTDTGINQPQHF. The chain joins TRBV6-2 or TRBV6-3 to TRBJ1-5; a possible D gene is TRBD1 (6 bases). In germline, CDR1 is MNHEY, CDR2 SVGEGT. CDR3 length: 14 amino acids. Trimming removed 7 bases from V and 3 bases from J, with 13 bases in between.

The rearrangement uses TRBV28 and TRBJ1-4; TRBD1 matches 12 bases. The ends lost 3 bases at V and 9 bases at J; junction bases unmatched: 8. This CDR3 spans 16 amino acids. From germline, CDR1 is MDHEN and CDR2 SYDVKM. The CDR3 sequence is CASSFLIGTGGQKLFF. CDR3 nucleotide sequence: TGTGCCAGCAGTTTTTTGATCGGGACAGGGGGCCAAAAACTGTTTTTT.

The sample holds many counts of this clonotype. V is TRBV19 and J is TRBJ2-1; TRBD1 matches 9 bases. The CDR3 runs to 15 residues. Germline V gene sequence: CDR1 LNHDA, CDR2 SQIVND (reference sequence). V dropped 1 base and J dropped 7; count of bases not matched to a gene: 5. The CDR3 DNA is TGTGCCAGTAGTATAGCCGACAGGGGGTTAAATGAGCAGTTCTTC. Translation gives CASSIADRGLNEQFF.

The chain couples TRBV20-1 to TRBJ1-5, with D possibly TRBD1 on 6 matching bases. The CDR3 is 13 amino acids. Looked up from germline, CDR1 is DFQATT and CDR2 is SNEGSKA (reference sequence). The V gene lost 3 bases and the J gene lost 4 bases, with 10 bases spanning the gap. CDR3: CSARGANNQPQHF. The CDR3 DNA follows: TGCAGTGCTAGGGGGGCCAATAATCAGCCCCAGCATTTT.

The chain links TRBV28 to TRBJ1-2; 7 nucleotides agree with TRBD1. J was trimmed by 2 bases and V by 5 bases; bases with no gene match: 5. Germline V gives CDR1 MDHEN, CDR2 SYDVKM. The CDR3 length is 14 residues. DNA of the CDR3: TGTGCCAGCAGTAACCCAGGGGGAAACTATGGCTACACCTTC. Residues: CASSNPGGNYGYTF.

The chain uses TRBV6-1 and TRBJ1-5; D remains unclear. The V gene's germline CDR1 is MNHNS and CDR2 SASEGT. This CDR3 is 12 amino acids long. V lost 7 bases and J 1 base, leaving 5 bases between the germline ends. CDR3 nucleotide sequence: TGTGCCAGCAAGGAGAGCAATCAGCCCCAGCATTTT. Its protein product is CASKESNQPQHF.

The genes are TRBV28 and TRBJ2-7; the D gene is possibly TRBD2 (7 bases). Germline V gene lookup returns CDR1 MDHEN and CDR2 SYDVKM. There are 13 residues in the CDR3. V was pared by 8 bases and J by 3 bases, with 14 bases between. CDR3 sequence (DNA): TGTGCCAGCTCCTCCGGGGGGCTCTACGAGCAGTACTTC. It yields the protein CASSSGGLYEQYF.

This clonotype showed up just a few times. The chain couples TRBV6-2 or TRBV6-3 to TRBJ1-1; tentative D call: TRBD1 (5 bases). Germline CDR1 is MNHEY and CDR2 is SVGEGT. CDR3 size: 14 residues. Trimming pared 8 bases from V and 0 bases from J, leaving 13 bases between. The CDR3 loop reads CASHLGPMNTEAFF. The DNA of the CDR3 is TGTGCCAGCCATTTGGGGCCAATGAACACTGAAGCTTTCTTT.

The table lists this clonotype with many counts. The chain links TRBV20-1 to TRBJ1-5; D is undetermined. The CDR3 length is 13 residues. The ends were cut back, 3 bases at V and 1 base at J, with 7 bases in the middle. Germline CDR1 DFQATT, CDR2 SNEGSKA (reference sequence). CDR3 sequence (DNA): TGCAGTGCTAGTTTGGGAAGCAATCAGCCCCAGCATTTT. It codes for CSASLGSNQPQHF.

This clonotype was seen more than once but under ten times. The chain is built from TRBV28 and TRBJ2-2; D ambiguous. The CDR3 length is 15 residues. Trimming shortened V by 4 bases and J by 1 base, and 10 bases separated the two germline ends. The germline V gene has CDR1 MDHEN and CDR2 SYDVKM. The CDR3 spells CASSYLTLNTGELFF. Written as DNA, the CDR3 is TGTGCCAGCAGTTACTTGACACTGAACACCGGGGAGCTGTTTTTT.

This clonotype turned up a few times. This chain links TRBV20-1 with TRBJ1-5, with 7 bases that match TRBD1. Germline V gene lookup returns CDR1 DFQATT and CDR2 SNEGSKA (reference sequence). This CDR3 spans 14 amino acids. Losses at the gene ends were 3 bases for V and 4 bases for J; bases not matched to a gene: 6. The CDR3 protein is CSARGTEGNQPQHF. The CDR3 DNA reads TGCAGTGCTAGGGGGACAGAGGGTAATCAGCCCCAGCATTTT.

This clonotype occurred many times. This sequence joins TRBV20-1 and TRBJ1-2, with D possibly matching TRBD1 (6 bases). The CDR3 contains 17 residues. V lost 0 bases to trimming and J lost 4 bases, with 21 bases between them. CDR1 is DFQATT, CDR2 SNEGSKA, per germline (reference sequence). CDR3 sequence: CSARDQSSEKGGYGYTF. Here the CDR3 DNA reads TGCAGTGCTAGAGATCAGTCGTCCGAAAAAGGGGGCTATGGCTACACCTTC.

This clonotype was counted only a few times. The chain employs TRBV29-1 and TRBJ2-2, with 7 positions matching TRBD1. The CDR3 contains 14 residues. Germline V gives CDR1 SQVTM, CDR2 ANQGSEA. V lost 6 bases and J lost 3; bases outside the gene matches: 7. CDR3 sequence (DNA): TGCAGCGTCCAGACAGGGCCTGACACCGGGGAGCTGTTTTTT. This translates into CSVQTGPDTGELFF.

The CDR3 sequence: CSARADREDPGYTF. The CDR3 nucleotides are TGCAGTGCTAGAGCGGACAGGGAAGACCCAGGCTACACCTTC. The V gene is TRBV20-1, the J gene TRBJ1-2, with TRBD1 identical over 8 bases. Germline V gene sequence: CDR1 DFQATT, CDR2 SNEGSKA (reference sequence). This CDR3 is 14 amino acids long. Losses at the gene ends were 1 base for V and 8 bases for J; bases not matched to a gene: 9.

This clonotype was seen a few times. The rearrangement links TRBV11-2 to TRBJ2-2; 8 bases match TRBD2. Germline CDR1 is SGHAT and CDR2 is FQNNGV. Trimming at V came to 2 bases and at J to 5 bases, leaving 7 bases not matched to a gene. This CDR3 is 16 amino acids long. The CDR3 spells CASSLSSGVSTGELFF. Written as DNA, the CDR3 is TGTGCCAGCAGCTTAAGTAGCGGGGTGTCGACCGGGGAGCTGTTTTTT.